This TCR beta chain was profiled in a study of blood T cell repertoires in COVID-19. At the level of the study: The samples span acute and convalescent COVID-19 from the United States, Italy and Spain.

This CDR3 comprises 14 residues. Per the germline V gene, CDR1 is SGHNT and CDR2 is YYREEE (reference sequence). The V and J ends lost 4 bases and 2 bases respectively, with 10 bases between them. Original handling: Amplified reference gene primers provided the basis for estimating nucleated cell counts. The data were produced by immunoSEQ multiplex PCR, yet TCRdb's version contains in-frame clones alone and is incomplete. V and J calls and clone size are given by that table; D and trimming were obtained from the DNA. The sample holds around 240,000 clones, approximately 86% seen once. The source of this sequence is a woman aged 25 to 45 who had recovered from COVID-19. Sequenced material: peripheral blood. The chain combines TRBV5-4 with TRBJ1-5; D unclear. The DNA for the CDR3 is TGTGCCAGCAGCCCCGGGTTGGGCAATCAGCCCCAGCATTTT. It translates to CASSPGLGNQPQHF.